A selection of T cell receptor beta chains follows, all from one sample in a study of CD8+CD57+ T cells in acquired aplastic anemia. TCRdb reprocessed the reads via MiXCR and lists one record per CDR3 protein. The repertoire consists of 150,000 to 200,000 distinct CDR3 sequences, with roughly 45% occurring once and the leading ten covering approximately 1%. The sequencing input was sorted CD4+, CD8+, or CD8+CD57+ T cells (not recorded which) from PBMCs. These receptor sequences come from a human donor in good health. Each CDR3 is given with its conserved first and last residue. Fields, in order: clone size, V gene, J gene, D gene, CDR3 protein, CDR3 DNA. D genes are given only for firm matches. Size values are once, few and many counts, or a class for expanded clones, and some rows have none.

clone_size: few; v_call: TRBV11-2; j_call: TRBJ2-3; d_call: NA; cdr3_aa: CASSYLRTDTQYF; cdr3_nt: TGTGCCAGCAGCTATCTCCGCACAGATACGCAGTATTTT
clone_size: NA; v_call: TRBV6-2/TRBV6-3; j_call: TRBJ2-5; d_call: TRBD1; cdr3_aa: CASRTGGVGTQYF; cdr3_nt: TGTGCCAGCCGGACAGGGGGCGTTGGGACCCAGTACTTC
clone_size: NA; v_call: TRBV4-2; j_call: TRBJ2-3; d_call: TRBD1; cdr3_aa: CASSSDRDYSTDTQYF; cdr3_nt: TGTGCCAGCAGTTCCGACAGGGATTACAGCACAGATACGCAGTATTTT
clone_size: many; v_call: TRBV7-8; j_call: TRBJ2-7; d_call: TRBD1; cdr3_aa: CASSPDRVGEQYF; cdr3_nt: TGTGCCAGCAGCCCGGACAGGGTAGGCGAGCAGTACTTC
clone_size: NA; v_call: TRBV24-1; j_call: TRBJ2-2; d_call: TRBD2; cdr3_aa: CATSDPRTSTGELFF; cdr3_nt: TGTGCCACCAGTGATCCGAGGACTAGTACCGGGGAGCTGTTTTTT
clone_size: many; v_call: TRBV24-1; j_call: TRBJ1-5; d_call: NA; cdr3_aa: CATQRNGNQPQHF; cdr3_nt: TGTGCCACCCAACGAAATGGGAATCAGCCCCAGCATTTT
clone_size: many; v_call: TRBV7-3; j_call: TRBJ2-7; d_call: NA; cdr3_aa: CASSQNGGFYEQYF; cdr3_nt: TGTGCCAGCAGTCAAAACGGGGGCTTCTACGAGCAGTACTTC
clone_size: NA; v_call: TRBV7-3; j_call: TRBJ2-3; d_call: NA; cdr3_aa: CASSFAGSTDTQYF; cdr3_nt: TGTGCCAGCAGCTTTGCGGGGAGCACAGATACGCAGTATTTT
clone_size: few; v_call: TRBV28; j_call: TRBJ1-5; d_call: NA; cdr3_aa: CASRSPASNQPQHF; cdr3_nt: TGTGCCAGCCGTTCGCCCGCTAGCAATCAGCCCCAGCATTTT
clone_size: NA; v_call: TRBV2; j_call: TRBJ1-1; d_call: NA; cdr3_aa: CASSMGRMNTEAFF; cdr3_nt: TGTGCCAGCAGTATGGGACGAATGAACACTGAAGCTTTCTTT
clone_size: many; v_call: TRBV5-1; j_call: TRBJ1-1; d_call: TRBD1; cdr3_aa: CASRTGVFITEAFF; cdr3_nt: TGCGCCAGCAGAACAGGGGTGTTTATCACTGAAGCTTTCTTT
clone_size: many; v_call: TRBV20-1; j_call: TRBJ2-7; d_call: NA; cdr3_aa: CSASRDGSYEQYF; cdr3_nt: TGCAGTGCTAGCCGGGACGGCTCCTACGAGCAGTACTTC
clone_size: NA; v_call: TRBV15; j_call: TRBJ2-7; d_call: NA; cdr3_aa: CATSREMGGQGQYF; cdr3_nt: TGTGCCACCAGCAGAGAGATGGGGGGACAAGGGCAGTACTTC
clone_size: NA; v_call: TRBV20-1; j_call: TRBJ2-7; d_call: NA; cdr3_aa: CSARDIGIEQYF; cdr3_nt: TGCAGTGCTAGAGATATAGGGATCGAGCAGTACTTC
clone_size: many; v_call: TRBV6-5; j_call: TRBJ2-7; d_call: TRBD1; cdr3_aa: CASSYPTGLYEQYF; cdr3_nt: TGTGCCAGCAGTTATCCGACAGGGTTATACGAGCAGTACTTC
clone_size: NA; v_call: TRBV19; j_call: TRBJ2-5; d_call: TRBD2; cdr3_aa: CASSIGLGGERETQYF; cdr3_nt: TGTGCCAGTAGTATCGGACTAGGCGGGGAGCGGGAGACCCAGTACTTC
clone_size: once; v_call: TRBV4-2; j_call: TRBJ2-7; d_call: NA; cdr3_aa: CASSASPTGYYEQYF; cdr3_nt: TGTGCCAGCAGCGCCTCCCCGACGGGATACTACGAGCAGTACTTC
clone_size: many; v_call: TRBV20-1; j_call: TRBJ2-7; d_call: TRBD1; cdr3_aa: CSARDRTYEQYF; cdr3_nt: TGCAGTGCTCGGGACAGAACCTACGAGCAGTACTTC
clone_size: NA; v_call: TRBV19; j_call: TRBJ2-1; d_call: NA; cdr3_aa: CASSMALSGMLFF; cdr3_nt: TGTGCCAGTAGTATGGCCTTATCGGGCATGCTGTTCTTC
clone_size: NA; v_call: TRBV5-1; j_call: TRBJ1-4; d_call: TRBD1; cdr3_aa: CASSRRTGGNEKLFF; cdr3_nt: TGCGCCAGCAGCAGACGGACAGGGGGGAATGAAAAACTGTTTTTT
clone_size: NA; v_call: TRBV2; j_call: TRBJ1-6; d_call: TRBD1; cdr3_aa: CASRQGGPRSPLHF; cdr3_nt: TGTGCCAGCCGTCAGGGGGGGCCTAGATCACCCCTCCACTTT
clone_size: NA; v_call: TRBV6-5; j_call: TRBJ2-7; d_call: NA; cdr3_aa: CASSHFGKDYEQYF; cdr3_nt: TGTGCCAGCAGTCACTTCGGGAAAGACTACGAGCAGTACTTC
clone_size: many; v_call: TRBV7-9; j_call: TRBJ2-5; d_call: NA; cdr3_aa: CASSFGTLQQETQYF; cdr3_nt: TGTGCCAGCAGCTTCGGGACATTACAACAAGAGACCCAGTACTTC
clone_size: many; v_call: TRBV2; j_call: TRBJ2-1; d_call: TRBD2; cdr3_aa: CATRRESFNEQFF; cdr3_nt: TGTGCCACCCGGCGGGAGTCCTTCAATGAGCAGTTCTTC